The 2 T cell receptor beta chains below all came from one sample that was sequenced in a study of T cell responses to AZD1222 COVID-19 vaccine. Clones were read by immunoSEQ multiplex PCR, and TCRdb kept only the in-frame ones, dropping some. The sample contains about 69,000 clones, around four fifths of which appear only once. The source was peripheral blood, collected 28 days after the second AZD1222 dose. The receptors shown here come from an adult who received the AZD1222 COVID-19 vaccine.

As regards this clone: Distinct nucleotide sequences in the sample also encode this CDR3. The chain has TRBV5-5 and TRBJ2-1; D unclear. Germline-derived CDR1 and CDR2 are SGHKS and YYEKEE (reference sequence). V lost 0 bases and J 6 bases, leaving 4 bases between the germline ends. The CDR3 totals 12 residues. The CDR3 DNA follows: TGTGCCAGCAGCTTGGACCTCAATGAGCAGTTCTTC. It specifies CASSLDLNEQFF.

The gene calls are TRBV7-3 and TRBJ2-4; D is possibly TRBD1 (6 bases). V lost 1 base to trimming and J lost 0 bases, with 13 bases between them. CDR3 length: 17 residues. CDR1 and CDR2 (germline): SGHTA, FQGTGA. The CDR3 is CASSLRATGVAKNIQYF. The CDR3 nucleotides are TGTGCCAGCAGCTTAAGGGCGACAGGAGTAGCCAAAAACATTCAGTACTTC.